This T cell receptor beta chain was profiled in a study of T cells expressing NK-cell markers. CDR3 length equals 14 residues. Germline lookup yields CDR1 MNHEY and CDR2 SVGAGI. TCRdb re-called the 5' RACE reads, yielding one record per CDR3 amino acid sequence without DNA. The listing contains some 390,000 distinct CDR3 sequences. The V gene is TRBV6-5, the J gene TRBJ2-3; TCRdb designates TRBD1, a call that cannot be tested without DNA. Material for sequencing was blood T cells: a sorted CD56 or NKG2C T cell subset, CD4+ or CD8+ T cells, or bulk PBMC T cells (not recorded which). This clonotype originated in a woman aged 50 to 65 in good health. The CDR3 loop reads CASSPGQGTDTQYF.